A selection of T cell receptor beta chains follows, all from one sample in a study of blood T cell repertoires in COVID-19. TCRdb's table, derived via immunoSEQ multiplex PCR, lists solely in-frame clones and lacks some. The data contain approximately 180,000 clones, 70% to 85% of them seen just once; the ten biggest clones take up 17%. Sequencing was performed on PBMCs or T cells enriched from blood (not recorded which). These TCRs come from a woman in her fifties or sixties who had recovered from COVID-19. CDR3s include the opening cysteine and the closing phenylalanine or tryptophan. A D gene is named only where the DNA matches it firmly. The size of a clone is reported for some rows only, either as once, few or many, or as a class for expanded clones.

>TRBJ1-2|TRBV19|NA|TRBD1
CASSISGQNYGYTF
TGTGCCAGTAGTATTTCGGGACAGAACTATGGCTACACCTTC
>TRBJ1-1|TRBV28|NA|TRBD1
CASSPGGQVPNTEAFF
TGTGCCAGCAGCCCCGGGGGACAGGTGCCGAACACTGAAGCTTTCTTT
>TRBJ2-5|TRBV2|once|NA
CASRPDSLETQYF
TGTGCCAGCAGACCGGACAGTCTCGAGACCCAGTACTTC
>TRBJ2-2|TRBV3-1/TRBV3-2|NA|NA
CASSQTRGRGTGELFF
TGTGCCAGCAGCCAAACCAGGGGGCGGGGGACCGGGGAGCTGTTTTTT
>TRBJ1-5|TRBV6-2/TRBV6-3|few|TRBD1
CASSRASTGGAGQPQHF
TGTGCCAGCAGTCGCGCCTCAACAGGGGGCGCGGGTCAGCCCCAGCATTTT
>TRBJ1-3|TRBV7-9|NA|NA
CASSGAAENTIYF
TGTGCCAGCAGCGGCGCGGCCGAAAACACCATATATTTT
>TRBJ2-7|TRBV7-3|NA|TRBD2
CASSLSGTSDEQYF
TGTGCCAGCAGCTTATCCGGGACTAGCGACGAGCAGTACTTC
>TRBJ2-7|TRBV27|NA|TRBD2
CASSFDRPLWREVYEQYF
TGTGCCAGCAGTTTTGACCGCCCCCTGTGGCGGGAGGTTTACGAGCAGTACTTC
>TRBJ2-1|TRBV28|NA|NA
CASKARSYNEQFF
TGTGCCAGCAAAGCGCGCTCCTACAATGAGCAGTTCTTC
>TRBJ2-3|TRBV3-1/TRBV3-2|NA|TRBD2
CASSADSGTSGSDTQYF
TGTGCCAGCAGCGCCGATTCCGGGACTAGCGGGTCGGATACGCAGTATTTT
>TRBJ1-2|TRBV28|NA|NA
CATLLREGRGYTF
TGTGCCACCCTTTTGCGGGAGGGGAGAGGCTACACCTTC
>TRBJ1-4|TRBV28|NA|NA
CASSLFGEKLFF
TGTGCCAGCAGTTTGTTCGGTGAAAAACTGTTTTTT
>TRBJ2-7|TRBV9|NA|TRBD2
CASSVASGIAYEQYF
TGTGCCAGCAGCGTAGCTAGCGGGATAGCCTACGAGCAGTACTTC
>TRBJ1-1|TRBV3-1/TRBV3-2|NA|NA
CASSQESGWNTEAFF
TGTGCCAGCAGCCAAGAATCGGGTTGGAACACTGAAGCTTTCTTT
>TRBJ1-3|TRBV19|NA|TRBD1
CASRWTGGNTIYF
TGTGCCAGTAGGTGGACAGGAGGAAACACCATATATTTT
>TRBJ2-1|TRBV11-3|few|NA
CASSSDGTYNEQFF
TGTGCCAGCAGCTCCGACGGGACCTACAATGAGCAGTTCTTC
>TRBJ2-5|TRBV2|NA|NA
CAGRVEETQYF
TGTGCCGGTCGGGTCGAAGAGACCCAGTACTTC
>TRBJ1-2|TRBV12-5|NA|NA
CASGPRQDSYGYTF
TGTGCTAGTGGCCCTAGACAGGATTCATATGGCTACACCTTC
>TRBJ1-2|TRBV29-1|once|TRBD1
CSARDRGSYGYTF
TGCAGCGCCCGGGACAGGGGTTCCTATGGCTACACCTTC
>TRBJ2-4|TRBV11-2|NA|TRBD2
CASSLQGGAHKNIQYF
TGTGCCAGCAGCTTGCAGGGAGGGGCCCACAAAAACATTCAGTACTTC
>TRBJ2-3|TRBV5-4|NA|NA
CASSSYGGRTDTQYF
TGTGCCAGCAGCTCCTACGGGGGTCGCACAGATACGCAGTATTTT
>TRBJ1-1|TRBV29-1|NA|NA
CSVNTAGNTEAFF
TGCAGCGTAAACACAGCCGGGAACACTGAAGCTTTCTTT
>TRBJ2-7|TRBV28|few|NA
CASTPRPGWEQYF
TGTGCCAGCACCCCTCGTCCAGGATGGGAGCAGTACTTC
>TRBJ1-2|TRBV11-2|once|NA
CASRQVGENGYTF
TGTGCCAGCAGACAGGTTGGAGAAAATGGCTACACCTTC
>TRBJ2-7|TRBV28|NA|TRBD2
CASRLAGLYEQYF
TGTGCCAGCAGACTAGCGGGGCTTTACGAGCAGTACTTC
>TRBJ2-7|TRBV2|NA|NA
CASTIGKGVSYEQYF
TGTGCCAGCACCATAGGTAAGGGAGTTTCCTACGAGCAGTACTTC
>TRBJ1-5|TRBV29-1|NA|TRBD1
CSVRQGWDQPQHF
TGCAGCGTTAGACAGGGATGGGATCAGCCCCAGCATTTT
>TRBJ2-1|TRBV10-3|NA|TRBD2
CATGNSGGDNEQFF
TGTGCCACGGGTAATAGCGGGGGGGACAATGAGCAGTTCTTC
>TRBJ1-2|TRBV7-9|NA|NA
CASSLAQGWDGYTF
TGTGCCAGCAGCTTAGCGCAGGGTTGGGATGGCTACACCTTC
>TRBJ1-3|TRBV7-3|few|NA
CASSSYSIFRTTSGNTIYF
TGTGCCAGCAGCTCTTACAGTATCTTCAGGACAACTTCTGGAAACACCATATATTTT
>TRBJ2-1|TRBV4-1|NA|NA
CASSQVNFVGLSYNEQFF
TGCGCCAGCAGCCAAGTGAATTTCGTGGGGCTATCCTACAATGAGCAGTTCTTC
>TRBJ2-1|TRBV18|NA|TRBD1
CASSKLGGVSYNEQFF
TGTGCCAGCTCAAAATTAGGGGGCGTATCCTACAATGAGCAGTTCTTC
>TRBJ2-7|TRBV2|NA|NA
CASSERGTSYEQYF
TGTGCCAGCAGTGAACGGGGTACTTCCTACGAGCAGTACTTC
>TRBJ2-3|TRBV7-2|NA|NA
CASTLLGGSTDTQYF
TGTGCCAGCACCCTGCTCGGGGGTAGCACAGATACGCAGTATTTT
>TRBJ1-4|TRBV7-2|NA|NA
CASSLARGRDELFF
TGTGCCAGCAGCTTAGCGCGGGGGCGCGATGAACTGTTTTTT
>TRBJ1-2|TRBV6-5|NA|NA
CASSYSGAANYGYTF
TGTGCCAGCAGTTACTCAGGGGCCGCGAACTATGGCTACACCTTC
>TRBJ2-7|TRBV19|NA|NA
CASSIWNSAKGEQYF
TGTGCCAGTAGTATATGGAACAGCGCGAAGGGGGAGCAGTACTTC
>TRBJ2-1|TRBV5-4|NA|TRBD2
CASSTKGTSGRVRGEQFF
TGTGCCAGCAGCACAAAAGGGACTAGCGGGAGGGTGAGGGGTGAGCAGTTCTTC
>TRBJ2-7|TRBV18|NA|TRBD1
CASSLPGQPPYEQYF
TGTGCCAGCTCACTCCCGGGACAGCCCCCCTACGAGCAGTACTTC
>TRBJ2-1|TRBV6-2/TRBV6-3|NA|TRBD2
CASTPTSGGSGEQFF
TGTGCCAGCACCCCCACGTCGGGAGGCTCGGGGGAGCAGTTCTTC
>TRBJ2-3|TRBV7-9|NA|TRBD1
CASSLGTGYDTQYF
TGTGCCAGCAGCTTAGGGACAGGGTACGATACGCAGTATTTT
>TRBJ2-4|TRBV28|NA|NA
CASSPRGLQYF
TGTGCCAGCAGTCCACGAGGCCTTCAGTACTTC
>TRBJ1-5|TRBV16|NA|TRBD1
CASSQRDRDQPQHF
TGTGCCAGCAGCCAGAGGGACAGAGATCAGCCCCAGCATTTT
>TRBJ2-3|TRBV9|NA|TRBD2
CASSARGGAGPVDTQYF
TGTGCCAGCAGCGCACGTGGGGGAGCGGGACCCGTGGATACGCAGTATTTT
>TRBJ2-1|TRBV7-8|NA|TRBD2
CASSFSGLEYEQFF
TGTGCCAGCAGCTTCTCGGGACTAGAGTATGAGCAGTTCTTC
>TRBJ1-2|TRBV19|NA|NA
CASRLDSTYGYTF
TGTGCCAGTAGACTGGACAGCACCTATGGCTACACCTTC
>TRBJ2-2|TRBV11-2|NA|NA
CASSLPDTGELFF
TGTGCCAGCAGCTTGCCGGACACCGGGGAGCTGTTTTTT
>TRBJ1-2|TRBV2|NA|NA
CARSPGQKYGYTF
TGTGCCAGGTCCCCGGGACAAAAATATGGCTACACCTTC
>TRBJ2-7|TRBV7-8|NA|NA
CASSLRRRGRGGYEQYF
TGTGCCAGCAGCTTACGGCGCAGGGGGCGCGGGGGCTACGAGCAGTACTTC
>TRBJ1-4|TRBV30|NA|NA
CAWSAGAQGKLFF
TGTGCCTGGAGCGCTGGGGCGCAGGGAAAACTGTTTTTT